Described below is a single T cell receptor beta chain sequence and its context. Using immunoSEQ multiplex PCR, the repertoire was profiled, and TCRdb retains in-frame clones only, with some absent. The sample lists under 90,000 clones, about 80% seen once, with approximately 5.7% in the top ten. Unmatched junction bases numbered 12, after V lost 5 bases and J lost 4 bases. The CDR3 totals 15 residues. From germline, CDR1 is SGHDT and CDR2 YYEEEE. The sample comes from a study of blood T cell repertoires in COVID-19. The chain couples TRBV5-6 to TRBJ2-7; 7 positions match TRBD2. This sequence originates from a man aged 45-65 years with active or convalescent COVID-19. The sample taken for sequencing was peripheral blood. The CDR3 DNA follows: TGTGCCAGCAGGCCACGGGGAGGGCGCGAATACGAGCAGTACTTC. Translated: CASRPRGGREYEQYF.